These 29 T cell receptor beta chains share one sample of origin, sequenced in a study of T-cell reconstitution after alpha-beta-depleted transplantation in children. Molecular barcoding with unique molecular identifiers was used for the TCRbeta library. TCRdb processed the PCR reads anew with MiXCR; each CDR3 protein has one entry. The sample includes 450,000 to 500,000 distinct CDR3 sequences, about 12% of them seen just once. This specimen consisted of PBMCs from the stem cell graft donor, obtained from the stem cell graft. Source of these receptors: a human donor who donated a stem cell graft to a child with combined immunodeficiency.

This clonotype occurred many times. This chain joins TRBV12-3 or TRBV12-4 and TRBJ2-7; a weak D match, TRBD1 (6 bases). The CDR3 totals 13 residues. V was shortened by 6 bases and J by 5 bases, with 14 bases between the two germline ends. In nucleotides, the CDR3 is TGTGCCAGCAGAGCAACAGGGATCCACGAGCAGTACTTC. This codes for CASRATGIHEQYF.

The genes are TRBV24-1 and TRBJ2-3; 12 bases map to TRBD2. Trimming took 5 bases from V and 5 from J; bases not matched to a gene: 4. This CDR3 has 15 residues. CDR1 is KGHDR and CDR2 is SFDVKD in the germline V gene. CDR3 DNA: TGTGCCACCAGTGGGCTAGCGGGAGGGCAAGATACGCAGTATTTT. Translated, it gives CATSGLAGGQDTQYF.

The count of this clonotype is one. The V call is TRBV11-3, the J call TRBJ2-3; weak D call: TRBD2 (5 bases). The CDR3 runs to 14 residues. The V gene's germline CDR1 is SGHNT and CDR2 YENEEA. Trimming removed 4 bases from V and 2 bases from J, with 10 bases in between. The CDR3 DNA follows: TGTGCCAGCAGCTCCGGGGAGACCACAGATACGCAGTATTTT. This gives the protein CASSSGETTDTQYF.

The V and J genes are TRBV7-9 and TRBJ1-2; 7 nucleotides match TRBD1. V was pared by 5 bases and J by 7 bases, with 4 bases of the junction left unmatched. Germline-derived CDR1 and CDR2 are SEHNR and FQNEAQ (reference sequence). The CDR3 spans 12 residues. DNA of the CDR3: TGTGCCAGCAGCGGGGACAGTTTTGGCTACACCTTC. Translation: CASSGDSFGYTF.

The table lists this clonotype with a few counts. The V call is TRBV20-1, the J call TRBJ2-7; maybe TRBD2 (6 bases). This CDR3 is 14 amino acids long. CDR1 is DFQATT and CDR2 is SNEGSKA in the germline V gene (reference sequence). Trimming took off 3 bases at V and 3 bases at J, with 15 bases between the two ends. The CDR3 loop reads CSARDRVGLYEQYF. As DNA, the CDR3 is TGCAGTGCTAGGGACCGGGTGGGACTCTACGAGCAGTACTTC.

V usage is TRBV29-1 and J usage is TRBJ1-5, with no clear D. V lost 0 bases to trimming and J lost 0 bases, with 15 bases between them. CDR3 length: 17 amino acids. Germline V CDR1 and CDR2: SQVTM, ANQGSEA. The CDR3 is CSVEDFSVRDSNQPQHF. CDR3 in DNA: TGCAGCGTTGAAGATTTTTCTGTACGGGATAGCAATCAGCCCCAGCATTTT.

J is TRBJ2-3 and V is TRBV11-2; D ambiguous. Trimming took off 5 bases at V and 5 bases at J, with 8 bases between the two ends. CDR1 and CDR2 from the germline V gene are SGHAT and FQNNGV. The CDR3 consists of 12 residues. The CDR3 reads CASSLMEDTQYF. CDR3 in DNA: TGTGCCAGCAGCCTCATGGAAGATACGCAGTATTTT.

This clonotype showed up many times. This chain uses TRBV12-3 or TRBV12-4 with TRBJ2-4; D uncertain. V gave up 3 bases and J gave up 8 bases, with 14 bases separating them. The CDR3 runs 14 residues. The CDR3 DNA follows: TGTGCCAGCAGTTTCCCCAGGAACGTCGACATTCAGTACTTC. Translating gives CASSFPRNVDIQYF.

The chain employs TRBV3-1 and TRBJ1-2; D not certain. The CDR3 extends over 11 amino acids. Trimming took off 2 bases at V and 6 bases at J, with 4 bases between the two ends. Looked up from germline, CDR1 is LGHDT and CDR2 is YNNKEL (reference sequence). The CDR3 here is CASSQQDGYTF. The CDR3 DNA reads TGTGCCAGCAGCCAACAGGATGGCTACACCTTC.

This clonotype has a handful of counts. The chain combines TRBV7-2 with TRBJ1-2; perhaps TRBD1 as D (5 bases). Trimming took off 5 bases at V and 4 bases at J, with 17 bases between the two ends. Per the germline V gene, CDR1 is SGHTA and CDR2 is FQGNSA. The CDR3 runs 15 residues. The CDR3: CASSTTNPGAYGYTF. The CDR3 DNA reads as TGTGCCAGCAGCACAACGAACCCCGGGGCCTATGGCTACACCTTC.

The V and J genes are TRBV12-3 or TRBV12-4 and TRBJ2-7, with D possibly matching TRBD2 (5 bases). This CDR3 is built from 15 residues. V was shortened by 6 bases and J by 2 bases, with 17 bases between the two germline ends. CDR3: CASRPSEGITYEQYF. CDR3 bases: TGTGCCAGCAGACCCAGCGAGGGTATCACCTACGAGCAGTACTTC.

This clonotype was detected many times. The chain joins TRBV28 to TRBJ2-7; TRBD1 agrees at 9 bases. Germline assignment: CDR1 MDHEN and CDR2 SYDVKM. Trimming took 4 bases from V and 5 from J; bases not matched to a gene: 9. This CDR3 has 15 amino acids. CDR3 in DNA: TGTGCCAGCAGTTCCCAACAGGGGGCGAAGAACGAGCAGTACTTC. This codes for CASSSQQGAKNEQYF. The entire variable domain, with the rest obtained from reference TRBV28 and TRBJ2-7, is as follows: DVKVTQSSRYLVKRTGEKVFLECVQDMDHENMFWYRQDPGLGLRLIYFSYDVKMKEKGDIPEGYSVSREKKERFSLILESASTNQTSMYLCASSSQQGAKNEQYFGPGTRLTVT.

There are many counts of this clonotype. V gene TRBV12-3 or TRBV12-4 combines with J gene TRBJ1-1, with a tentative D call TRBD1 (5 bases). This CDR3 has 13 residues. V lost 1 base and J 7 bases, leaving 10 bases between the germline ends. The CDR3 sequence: CASSLGGANEAFF. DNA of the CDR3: TGTGCCAGCAGTTTAGGTGGGGCAAATGAAGCTTTCTTT.

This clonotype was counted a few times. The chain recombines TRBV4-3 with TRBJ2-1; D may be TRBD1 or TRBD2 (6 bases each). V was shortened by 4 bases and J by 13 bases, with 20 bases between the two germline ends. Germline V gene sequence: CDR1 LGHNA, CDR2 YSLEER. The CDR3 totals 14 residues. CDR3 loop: CASSLLSETGGQFF. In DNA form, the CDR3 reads TGCGCCAGCAGCCTCTTGTCTGAGACCGGGGGCCAGTTCTTC.

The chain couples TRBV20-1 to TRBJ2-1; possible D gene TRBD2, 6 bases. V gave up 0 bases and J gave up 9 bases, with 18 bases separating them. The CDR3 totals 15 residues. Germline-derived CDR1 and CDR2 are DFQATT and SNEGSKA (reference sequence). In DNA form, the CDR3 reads TGCAGTGCTAGAGATGAAGTCGGGGGATCGGGTGAGCAGTTCTTC. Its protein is CSARDEVGGSGEQFF.

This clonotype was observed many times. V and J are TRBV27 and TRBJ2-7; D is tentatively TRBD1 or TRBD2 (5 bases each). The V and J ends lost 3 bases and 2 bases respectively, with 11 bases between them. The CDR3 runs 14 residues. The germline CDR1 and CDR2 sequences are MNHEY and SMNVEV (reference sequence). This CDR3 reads CASSFPGRPYEQYF. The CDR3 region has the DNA TGTGCCAGCAGTTTCCCGGGACGCCCCTACGAGCAGTACTTC.

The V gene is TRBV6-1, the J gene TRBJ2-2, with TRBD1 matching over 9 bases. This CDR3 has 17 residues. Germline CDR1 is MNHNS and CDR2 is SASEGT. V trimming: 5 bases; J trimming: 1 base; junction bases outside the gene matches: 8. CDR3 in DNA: TGTGCCAGCAGTCAAACAGGGGGCCTGGGGAACACCGGGGAGCTGTTTTTT. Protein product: CASSQTGGLGNTGELFF.

DNA for the CDR3: TGTGCCATCAGTGAGTCGAGGGGCAGCTATAATTCACCCCTCCACTTT. Translation gives CAISESRGSYNSPLHF. The chain is built from TRBV10-3 and TRBJ1-6; possibly TRBD1 for D (5 bases). This CDR3 has 16 amino acids. V was trimmed by 0 bases and J by 3 bases, leaving 9 bases between them. Germline V gene data show CDR1 as ENHRY and CDR2 as SYGVKD.

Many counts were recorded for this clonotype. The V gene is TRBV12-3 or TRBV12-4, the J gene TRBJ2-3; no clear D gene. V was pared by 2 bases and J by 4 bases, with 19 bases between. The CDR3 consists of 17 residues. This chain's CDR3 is CASSLPYSAHSADTQYF. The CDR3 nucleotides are TGTGCCAGCAGTTTACCGTATTCGGCCCATTCTGCAGATACGCAGTATTTT.

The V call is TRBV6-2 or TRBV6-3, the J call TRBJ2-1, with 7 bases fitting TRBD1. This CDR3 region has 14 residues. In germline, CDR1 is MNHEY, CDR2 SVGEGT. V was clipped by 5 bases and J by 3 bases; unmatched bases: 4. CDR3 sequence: CASSDTGDYNEQFF. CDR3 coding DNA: TGTGCCAGCAGTGACACAGGGGACTACAATGAGCAGTTCTTC.

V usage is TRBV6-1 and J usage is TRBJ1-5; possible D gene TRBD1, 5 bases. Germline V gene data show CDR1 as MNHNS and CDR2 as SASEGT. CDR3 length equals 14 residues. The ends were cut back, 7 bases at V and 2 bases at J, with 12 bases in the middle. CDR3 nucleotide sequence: TGTGCCAGCATCGCGCCGGGGGGCAATCAGCCCCAGCATTTT. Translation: CASIAPGGNQPQHF.

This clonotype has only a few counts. The CDR3: CASLRDRWGQGNQPQHF. CDR3 DNA sequence: TGTGCCAGCCTCCGGGACAGGTGGGGTCAAGGCAATCAGCCCCAGCATTTT. The chain joins TRBV25-1 to TRBJ1-5; 8 bases are a match to TRBD1. This CDR3 has 17 amino acids. Looked up from germline, CDR1 is MGHDK and CDR2 is SYGVNS. V was pared by 8 bases and J by 2 bases, with 14 bases of the junction left unmatched. Full variable domain (remainder filled in from reference TRBV25-1 and TRBJ1-5): EADIYQTPRYLVIGTGKKITLECSQTMGHDKMYWYQQDPGMELHLIHYSYGVNSTEKGDLSSESTVSRIRTEHFPLTLESARPSHTSQYLCASLRDRWGQGNQPQHFGDGTRLSIL.

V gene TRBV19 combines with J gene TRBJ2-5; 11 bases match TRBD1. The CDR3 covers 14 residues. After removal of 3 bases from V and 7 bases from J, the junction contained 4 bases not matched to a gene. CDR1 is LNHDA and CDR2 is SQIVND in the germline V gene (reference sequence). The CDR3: CASSMGQGVGTQYF. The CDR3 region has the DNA TGTGCCAGTAGTATGGGACAGGGGGTGGGGACCCAGTACTTC.

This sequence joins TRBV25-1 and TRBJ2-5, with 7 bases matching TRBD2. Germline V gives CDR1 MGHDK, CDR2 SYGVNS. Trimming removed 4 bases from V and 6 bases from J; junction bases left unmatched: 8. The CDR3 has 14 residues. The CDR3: CASSGHQLAKTQYF. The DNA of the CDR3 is TGTGCCAGCAGTGGACACCAACTAGCGAAGACCCAGTACTTC.

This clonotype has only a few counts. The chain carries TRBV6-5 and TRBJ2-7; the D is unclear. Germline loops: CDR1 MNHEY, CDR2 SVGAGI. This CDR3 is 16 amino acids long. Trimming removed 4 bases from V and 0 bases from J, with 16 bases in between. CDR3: CASSLGPTRVSYEQYF. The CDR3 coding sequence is TGTGCCAGCAGTTTAGGCCCGACCCGGGTCTCCTACGAGCAGTACTTC.

The chain's CDR3 is CAVEGSGKREQYF. Written as DNA, the CDR3 is TGTGCCGTAGAGGGTAGCGGGAAAAGGGAGCAGTACTTC. The V gene is TRBV2, the J gene TRBJ2-7; TRBD2 matches 8 bases. Looked up from germline, CDR1 is SNHLY and CDR2 is FYNNEI. The trim removed 11 bases at V and 7 bases at J, leaving 13 bases unmatched. This CDR3 is built from 13 residues.

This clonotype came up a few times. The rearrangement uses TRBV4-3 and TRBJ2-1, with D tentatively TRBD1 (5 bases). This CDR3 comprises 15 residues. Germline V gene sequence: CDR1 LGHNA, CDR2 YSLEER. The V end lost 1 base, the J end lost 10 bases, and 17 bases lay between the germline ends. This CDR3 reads CASSQGPARDREQFF. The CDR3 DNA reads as TGCGCCAGCAGCCAAGGGCCGGCCAGGGATCGAGAGCAGTTCTTC.

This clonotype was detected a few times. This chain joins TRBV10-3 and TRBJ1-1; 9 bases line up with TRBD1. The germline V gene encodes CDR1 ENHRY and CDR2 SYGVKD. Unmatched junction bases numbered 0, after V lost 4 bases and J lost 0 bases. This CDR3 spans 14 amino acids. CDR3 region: CAISGDRVNTEAFF. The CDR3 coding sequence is TGTGCCATCAGTGGGGACAGGGTGAACACTGAAGCTTTCTTT.

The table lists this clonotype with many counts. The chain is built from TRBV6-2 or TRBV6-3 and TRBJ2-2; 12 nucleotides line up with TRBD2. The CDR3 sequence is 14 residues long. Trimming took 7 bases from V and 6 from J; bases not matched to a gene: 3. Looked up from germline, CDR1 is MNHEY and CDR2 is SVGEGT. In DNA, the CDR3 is TGTGCCAGCACGGGACTAGCGGGTCCCGGGGAGCTGTTTTTT. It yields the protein CASTGLAGPGELFF.